This T cell receptor (beta chain) was sequenced for a study of cytomegalovirus exposure and HLA in healthy donors. PCR was performed using 60 Vbeta and 13 Jbeta primers. Original processing methods: Later reanalysis found roughly 80 million unique TCR beta chains, around 9.9 million of them shared. Data came from immunoSEQ multiplex PCR; TCRdb stores just in-frame clones and leaves some out. The DNA was the basis for D and trimming; V, J and clone size are from that table. This table holds 80,000 to 100,000 clones, roughly 76% found once. Germline CDR1 is MNHEY and CDR2 is SVGAGI. Trimming took 0 bases from V and 4 from J, leaving 9 bases between them. The CDR3 is 14 amino acids.

The origin of this receptor is a man aged 40-55 years in good health and CMV-seronegative. The sequenced material came from PBMCs. The chain joins TRBV6-5 to TRBJ2-5; tentatively, D is TRBD1 (6 bases). The CDR3 DNA is TGTGCCAGCAGTTACTCGGTCAGGGGAGAGACCCAGTACTTC. This gives the protein CASSYSVRGETQYF.